The 19 T cell receptor beta chains below come from one sample, sequenced in a study of glioma-infiltrating T cells. Amplification of TCR alpha and beta CDR3 regions from RNA used iRepertoire nested multiplex PCR. TCRdb redid the calling of the multiplex PCR reads with MiXCR, one entry per CDR3 protein. The repertoire has 160,000 or so distinct CDR3 sequences, approximately 40% of them found once; the top ten carry roughly 5.2%. What was sequenced was glioma tissue, nonneoplastic brain tissue, or PBMCs (not recorded which). All receptors derive from a human donor with low-grade glioma or glioblastoma, undergoing nonglioma brain surgery, or in good health (not recorded which).

The gene calls are TRBV4-1 and TRBJ2-7, with 7 bases lining up with TRBD2. Germline loops: CDR1 MGHRA, CDR2 YSYEKL. V shed 0 bases, J shed 9 bases, and the junction held 8 bases outside the gene matches. This CDR3 has 14 amino acids. In nucleotides, the CDR3 is TGCGCCAGCAGCCAAGAACAAGGCGGGGGAGGGCAGTACTTC. As protein: CASSQEQGGGGQYF.

A single count supports this clonotype. The junction departs from germline at one end; a sequencing error may be responsible. The V call is TRBV5-1, the J call TRBJ2-5, with unresolved D. The V gene's germline CDR1 is SGHRS and CDR2 YFSETQ. CDR3 length equals 13 residues. The chain's CDR3 is CPSSFPDQETQYF. The CDR3 coding sequence is TGCCCCAGCAGCTTTCCAGATCAAGAGACCCAGTACTTC.

This clonotype was counted only a few times. The CDR3 DNA follows: TGTGCCAGCAGTAACTTAGCGGGAGTTGGCTACGAGCAGTACTTC. Residues: CASSNLAGVGYEQYF. The rearrangement uses TRBV28 and TRBJ2-7; TRBD2 aligns across 9 bases. V dropped 5 bases and J dropped 3; count of bases not matched to a gene: 8. Germline V gene sequence: CDR1 MDHEN, CDR2 SYDVKM. This CDR3 comprises 15 residues. The entire variable domain, with the rest obtained from reference TRBV28 and TRBJ2-7, is as follows: DVKVTQSSRYLVKRTGEKVFLECVQDMDHENMFWYRQDPGLGLRLIYFSYDVKMKEKGDIPEGYSVSREKKERFSLILESASTNQTSMYLCASSNLAGVGYEQYFGPGTRLTVT.

This clonotype has only a few counts. V usage is TRBV25-1 and J usage is TRBJ2-5; TRBD2 matches 10 bases. This CDR3 contains 16 residues. The J segment lost 5 bases and the V segment lost 1 base, leaving 7 bases of the junction unmatched. CDR1 and CDR2 (germline): MGHDK, SYGVNS. CDR3 nucleotide sequence: TGTGCCAGCAGTGAATGGGGAGCTAGCGGGAGTGAGACCCAGTACTTC. This encodes CASSEWGASGSETQYF.

This clonotype was counted ten times or more. The V gene is TRBV20-1, the J gene TRBJ1-5; 10 bases are shared with TRBD1. The junction had 0 bases not matched to a gene; V was cut back by 5 bases and J by 2 bases. Germline-derived CDR1 and CDR2 are DFQATT and SNEGSKA (reference sequence). The CDR3 is 13 amino acids. CDR3 DNA: TGCAGTGCTGGGACAGGGGGCAATCAGCCCCAGCATTTT. This sequence encodes CSAGTGGNQPQHF.

In regard to this clonotype: A read error may be the cause here, since a much bigger clone is one base away. J is TRBJ2-7 and V is TRBV28; either TRBD1 or TRBD2 may supply D (5 bases each). This CDR3 is 13 amino acids long. V was shortened by 9 bases and J by 2 bases, with 14 bases between the two germline ends. The germline gives CDR1 MDHEN, CDR2 SYDVKM. The CDR3 DNA sequence: TGTGCCAGTCGAGCCCAGGGAGCCTACGAGCAGTACTTC. It yields the protein CASRAQGAYEQYF.

This clonotype showed up many times. The genes are TRBV27 and TRBJ2-7; TRBD2 matches 13 bases. V lost 4 bases and J lost 6; bases outside the gene matches: 6. The CDR3 has 15 amino acids. CDR1 is MNHEY and CDR2 is SMNVEV in the germline V gene (reference sequence). The CDR3 nucleotides are TGTGCCAGCAGTTGGACTAGCGGGAGTCTGAGCGAGCAGTACTTC. It codes for CASSWTSGSLSEQYF.

This clonotype has at least ten counts. This chain uses TRBV28 with TRBJ2-3, with D unresolved. CDR3 length: 15 residues. CDR1 MDHEN and CDR2 SYDVKM come from the germline V gene. Trimming stripped 6 bases from V and 5 bases from J, with 18 bases between. The CDR3: CASSPTRQVLDTQYF. CDR3 bases: TGTGCCAGCAGCCCTACCAGGCAGGTCCTAGATACGCAGTATTTT.

Note on this clonotype: A read error is possible here, since a much larger clone lies one base away. The chain has TRBV27 and TRBJ2-3, with a weak D call TRBD2 (5 bases). From germline, CDR1 is MNHEY and CDR2 SMNVEV (reference sequence). This CDR3 contains 15 residues. The CDR3 protein is CASSQNGIATNTQYF. The CDR3 bases are TGTGCCAGCAGCCAGAACGGGATCGCCACAAATACGCAGTATTTT.

This clonotype was recorded at least ten times. The V call is TRBV4-1, the J call TRBJ1-1; D is uncertain. The CDR3 extends over 13 amino acids. The germline V gene has CDR1 MGHRA and CDR2 YSYEKL. Trimming removed 7 bases at V and 6 bases at J, with 15 bases between. CDR3 amino acids: CASKGTKRPEAFF. The CDR3 DNA is TGCGCCAGCAAGGGCACGAAGCGGCCTGAAGCTTTCTTT.

This clonotype was seen repeatedly, ten times or more. This sequence joins TRBV7-2 and TRBJ1-5; 10 nucleotides match TRBD1. Germline V gene lookup returns CDR1 SGHTA and CDR2 FQGNSA. Trimming took 1 base from V and 9 from J; bases not matched to a gene: 6. There are 15 residues in the CDR3. The CDR3 bases are TGTGCCAGCAGCTTAGAGGGACAGGGGTGGTCGCCCCAGCATTTT. As protein: CASSLEGQGWSPQHF.

A word on this clonotype: This may stem from a read error, because a much larger clone lies one nucleotide away. The chain couples TRBV29-1 to TRBJ1-1; the D is unclear. V was clipped by 4 bases and J by 1 base, with 10 bases between them. From germline, CDR1 is SQVTM and CDR2 ANQGSEA. CDR3 length: 13 amino acids. CDR3 protein: CSVVKYWNTEAFF. The CDR3 nucleotides read TGCAGCGTTGTAAAGTACTGGAACACTGAAGCTTTCTTT.

J is TRBJ2-2 and V is TRBV12-5, with D uncertain. This CDR3 region has 13 residues. Germline V gene data show CDR1 as LGHNT and CDR2 as FRNRAP. Between the trimmed V and J ends, which lost 2 bases and 12 bases, there was a span of 13 bases. The CDR3 DNA sequence: TGTGCTAGTGGTTTGAATACCCCCAGGAAGCTGTTTTTT. It specifies CASGLNTPRKLFF.

With respect to this clonotype: This could be a read error, since a much larger clone is one nucleotide away. DNA for the CDR3: TGTGCCAGCAGAAGCAGTAATACGCAGTATTTT. This gives the protein CASRSSNTQYF. The chain carries TRBV6-1 and TRBJ2-3; the D is unclear. The CDR3 contains 11 residues. Trimming left V 6 bases short and J 7 bases short, with 8 bases between. In germline, CDR1 is MNHNS, CDR2 SASEGT.

A note on this clonotype: A read error may produce the germline difference seen at one junction end. The rearrangement joins TRBV19 to TRBJ2-2; TRBD2 might be the D (5 bases). Germline V gene lookup returns CDR1 LNHDA and CDR2 SQIVND (reference sequence). The CDR3 is 16 residues long. The CDR3 protein is CASSILPVPNTGELLF. The CDR3 DNA reads TGTGCCAGTAGTATTCTCCCAGTACCGAACACCGGGGAGCTGCTTTTT. The entire variable domain, with the rest obtained from reference TRBV19 and TRBJ2-2, is as follows: DGGITQSPKYLFRKEGQNVTLSCEQNLNHDAMYWYRQDPGQGLRLIYYSQIVNDFQKGDIAEGYSVSREKKESFPLTVTSAQKNPTAFYLCASSILPVPNTGELLFGEGSRLTVL.

Of note for this clonotype: A much bigger clone sits one base away, suggesting this may be a read error. The chain employs TRBV28 and TRBJ1-5; D remains unclear. CDR1 and CDR2 (germline): MDHEN, SYDVKM. This CDR3 has 15 amino acids. CDR3 in DNA: TGTGCCAGCAGAAGACCCGGGAATCACAATAAGCCCCAGCATTTT. As protein: CASRRPGNHNKPQHF.

Many counts were recorded for this clonotype. The chain has TRBV29-1 and TRBJ1-5; possible D gene TRBD1, 5 bases. The length of the CDR3 is 10 residues. Germline values: CDR1 SQVTM, CDR2 ANQGSEA. The DNA of the CDR3 is TGCGCGGTAGGGGATCAGCCCCAGCATTTT. Its protein product is CAVGDQPQHF.

This clonotype was picked up a small number of times. The genes are TRBV24-1 and TRBJ2-7; D might be TRBD1 or TRBD2, each matching 5 bases. Germline loops: CDR1 KGHDR, CDR2 SFDVKD. The CDR3 spans 14 residues. V was clipped by 5 bases and J by 2 bases, with 12 bases between them. The CDR3 here is CATSALGTPYEQYF. The CDR3 DNA is TGTGCCACCAGTGCGCTTGGGACGCCCTACGAGCAGTACTTC.

There are many counts of this clonotype. The genes are TRBV28 and TRBJ2-3; D not certain. Germline V gene lookup returns CDR1 MDHEN and CDR2 SYDVKM. Trimming left V 4 bases short and J 0 bases short, with 5 bases between. The CDR3 length is 13 residues. The DNA for the CDR3 is TGTGCCAGCAGTTCCCCTAGCACAGATACGCAGTATTTT. Its translation: CASSSPSTDTQYF.